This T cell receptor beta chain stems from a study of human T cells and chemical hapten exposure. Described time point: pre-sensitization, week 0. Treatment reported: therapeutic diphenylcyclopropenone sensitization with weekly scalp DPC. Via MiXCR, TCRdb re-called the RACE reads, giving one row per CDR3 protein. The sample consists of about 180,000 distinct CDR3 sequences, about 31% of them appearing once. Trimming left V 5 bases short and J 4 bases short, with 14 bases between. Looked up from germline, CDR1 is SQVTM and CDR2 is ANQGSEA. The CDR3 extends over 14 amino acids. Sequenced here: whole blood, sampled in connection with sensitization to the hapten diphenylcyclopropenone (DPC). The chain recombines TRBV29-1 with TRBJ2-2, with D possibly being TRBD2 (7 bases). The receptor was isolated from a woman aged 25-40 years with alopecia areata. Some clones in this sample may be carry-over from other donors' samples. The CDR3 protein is CSVLKGGGTGELFF. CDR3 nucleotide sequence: TGCAGCGTTCTGAAGGGAGGGGGCACCGGGGAGCTGTTTTTT.